The clone carrying this T cell receptor (beta chain) appeared a single time. Its specificity is unknown. From unsorted bulk tissue weighing roughly 17-32 mg, DNA and RNA were co-extracted. This sample was included in a study of tumor-infiltrating lymphocytes in primary liver carcinoma. Study-wide findings and caveats: Tumor-adjacent and tumor-blood pairs overlapped less than tumor region pairs did.

Reverse transcription of roughly 480 ng total RNA with a constant-region primer produced TCR beta cDNA. The TCR beta library was amplified through three nested multiplex PCR rounds in a modified ARM-PCR procedure. TRBV1-TRBV30 forward primers and a C-beta reverse primer were used in the first two PCR rounds, which each ran for 9 to 10 cycles. Using its own MiXCR run on the multiplex PCR reads, TCRdb lists one record per CDR3 protein. The repertoire consists of 65,000 to 80,000 distinct CDR3 sequences, with roughly two thirds occurring once and the leading ten covering about 27%. Germline V lookup: CDR1 MNHNS, CDR2 SASEGT. Trimming removed 5 bases at V and 4 bases at J, with 6 bases between. The CDR3 is made up of 12 amino acids.

Sequencing was performed on liver tumor tissue from sampling region 4. The subset: tumor region T4, right-lateral pole. V and J are TRBV6-1 and TRBJ2-1; D ambiguous. The sequence derives from a man in his forties with primary liver carcinoma and hepatitis B virus infection. The CDR3 coding sequence is TGTGCCAGCAGTAAGTCTTACAATGAGCAGTTCTTC. This gives the protein CASSKSYNEQFF.